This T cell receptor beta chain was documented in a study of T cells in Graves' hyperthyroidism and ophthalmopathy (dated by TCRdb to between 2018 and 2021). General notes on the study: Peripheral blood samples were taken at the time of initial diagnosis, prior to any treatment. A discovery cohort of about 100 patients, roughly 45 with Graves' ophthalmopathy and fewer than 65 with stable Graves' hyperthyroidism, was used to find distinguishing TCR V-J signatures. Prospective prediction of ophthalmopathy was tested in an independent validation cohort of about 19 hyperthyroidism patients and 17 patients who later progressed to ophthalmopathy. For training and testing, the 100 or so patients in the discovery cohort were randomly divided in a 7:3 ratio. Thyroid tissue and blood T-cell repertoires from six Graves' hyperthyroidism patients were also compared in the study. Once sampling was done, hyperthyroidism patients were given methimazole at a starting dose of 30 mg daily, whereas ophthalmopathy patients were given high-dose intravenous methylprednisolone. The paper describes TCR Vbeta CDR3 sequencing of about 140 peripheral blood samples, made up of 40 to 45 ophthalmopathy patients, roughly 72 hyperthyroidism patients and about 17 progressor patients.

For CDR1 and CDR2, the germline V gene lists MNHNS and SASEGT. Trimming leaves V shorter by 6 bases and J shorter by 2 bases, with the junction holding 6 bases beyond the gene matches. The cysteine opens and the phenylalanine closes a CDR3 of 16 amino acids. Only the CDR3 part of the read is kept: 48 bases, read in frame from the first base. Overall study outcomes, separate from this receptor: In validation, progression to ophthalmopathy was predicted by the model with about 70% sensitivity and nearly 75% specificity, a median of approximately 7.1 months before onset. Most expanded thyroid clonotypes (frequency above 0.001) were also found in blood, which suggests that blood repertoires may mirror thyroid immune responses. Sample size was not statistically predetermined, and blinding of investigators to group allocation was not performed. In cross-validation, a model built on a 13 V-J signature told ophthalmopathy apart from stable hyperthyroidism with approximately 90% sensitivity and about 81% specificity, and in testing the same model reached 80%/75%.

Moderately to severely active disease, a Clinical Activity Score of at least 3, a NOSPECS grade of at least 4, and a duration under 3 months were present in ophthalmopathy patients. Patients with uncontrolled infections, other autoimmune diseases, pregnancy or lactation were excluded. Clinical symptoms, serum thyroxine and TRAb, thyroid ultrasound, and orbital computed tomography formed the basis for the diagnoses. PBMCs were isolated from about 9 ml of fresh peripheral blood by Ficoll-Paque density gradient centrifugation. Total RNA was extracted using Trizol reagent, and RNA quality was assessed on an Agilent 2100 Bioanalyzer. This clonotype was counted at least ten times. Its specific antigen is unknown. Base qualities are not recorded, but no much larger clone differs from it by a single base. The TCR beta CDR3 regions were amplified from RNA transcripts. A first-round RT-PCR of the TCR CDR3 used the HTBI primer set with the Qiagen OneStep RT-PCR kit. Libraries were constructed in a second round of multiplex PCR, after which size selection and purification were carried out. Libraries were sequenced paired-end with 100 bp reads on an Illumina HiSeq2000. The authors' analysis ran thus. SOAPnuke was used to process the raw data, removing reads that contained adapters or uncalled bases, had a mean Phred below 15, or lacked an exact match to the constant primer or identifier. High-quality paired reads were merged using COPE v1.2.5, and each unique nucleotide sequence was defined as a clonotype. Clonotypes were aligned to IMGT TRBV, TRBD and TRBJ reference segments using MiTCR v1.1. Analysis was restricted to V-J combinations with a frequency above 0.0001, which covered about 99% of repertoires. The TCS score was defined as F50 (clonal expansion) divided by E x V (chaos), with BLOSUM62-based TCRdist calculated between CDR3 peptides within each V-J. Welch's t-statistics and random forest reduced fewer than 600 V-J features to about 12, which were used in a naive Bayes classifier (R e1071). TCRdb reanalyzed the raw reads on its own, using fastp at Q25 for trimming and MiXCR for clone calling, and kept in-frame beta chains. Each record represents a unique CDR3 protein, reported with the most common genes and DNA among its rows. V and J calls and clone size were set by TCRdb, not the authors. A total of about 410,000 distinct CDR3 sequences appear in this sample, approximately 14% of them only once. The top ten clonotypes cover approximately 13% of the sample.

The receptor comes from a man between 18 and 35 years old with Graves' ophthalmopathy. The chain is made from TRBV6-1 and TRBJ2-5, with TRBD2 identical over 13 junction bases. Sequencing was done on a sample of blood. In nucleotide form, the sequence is TGTGCCAGCAGCACGACTAGCGGGGGGTCACAAGAGACCCAGTACTTC. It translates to CASSTTSGGSQETQYF.